This T cell receptor (beta chain) was sequenced for a study of tumor-infiltrating lymphocytes in primary liver carcinoma. Total RNA (roughly 550 ng) served as template for TCR beta cDNA synthesis primed by a constant-region primer. Amplification in three nested multiplex PCR rounds with slightly modified ARM-PCR gave rise to TCR beta libraries. In the first two PCR rounds, TRBV1-TRBV30 forward primers were paired with a C-beta reverse primer, and each round lasted around 10 cycles. TCRdb independently ran MiXCR on the multiplex PCR reads; one entry per CDR3 protein. The sample holds 30,000 to 35,000 distinct CDR3 sequences, roughly four fifths seen once. This clonotype was recorded a few times. Likely a read error: the CDR3 ends without its conserved phenylalanine or tryptophan. Co-extracted RNA and DNA came from approximately 20-30 mg of unsorted bulk tissue. Researchers took samples from five separate regions of each tumor.

Germline-derived CDR1 and CDR2 are DFQATT and SNEGSKA (reference sequence). The CDR3 spans 17 residues. J was trimmed by 4 bases and V by 6 bases; bases with no gene match: 13. The chain couples TRBV20-1 to TRBJ1-5; the match to TRBD1 covers 12 bases. What was sequenced was liver tumor tissue from sampling region 5. Subset denoted: tumor region T5, tumor centre. This TCR was sampled from a man in his forties with primary liver carcinoma and hepatitis B virus infection. CDR3 amino acids: CSAEGTGTGGRNQPQHL. The CDR3, as DNA: TGCAGTGCAGAGGGGACCGGGACAGGGGGCAGGAATCAGCCCCAGCATCTT.